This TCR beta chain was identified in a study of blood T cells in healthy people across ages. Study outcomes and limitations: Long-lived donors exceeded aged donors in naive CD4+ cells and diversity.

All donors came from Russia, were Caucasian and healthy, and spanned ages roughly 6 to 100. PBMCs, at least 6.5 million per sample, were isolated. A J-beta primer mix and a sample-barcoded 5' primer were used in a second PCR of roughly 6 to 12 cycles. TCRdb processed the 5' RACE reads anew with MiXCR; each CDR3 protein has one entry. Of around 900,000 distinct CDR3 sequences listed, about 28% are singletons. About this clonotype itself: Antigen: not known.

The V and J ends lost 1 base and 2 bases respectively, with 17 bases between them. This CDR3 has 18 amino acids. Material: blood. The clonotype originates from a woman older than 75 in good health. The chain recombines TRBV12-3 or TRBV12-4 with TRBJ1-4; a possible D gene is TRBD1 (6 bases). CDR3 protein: CASSLDSRGKWTNEKLFF. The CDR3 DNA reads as TGTGCCAGCAGTTTAGATTCGAGGGGGAAGTGGACTAATGAAAAACTGTTTTTT.